The rows below give T cell receptor beta chains drawn from one sample of a study of beta chain features in type 1 diabetes. Produced via immunoSEQ multiplex PCR; TCRdb's table is partial and in-frame only. The table lists about 250,000 clones, 13% to 15% of them singletons. The material sequenced was naive CD4+ T cells from blood. The origin of the receptors is a woman between 40 and 50 years old in good health. CDR3s include the opening cysteine and the closing phenylalanine or tryptophan. Fields, in order: clone size, J gene, V gene, D gene, CDR3 DNA, CDR3 protein. D genes are given only for firm matches. Size is stated for part of the rows, as once, few or many counts, or as a class when the clone is expanded.

NA,TRBJ1-2,TRBV19,NA,TGTGCCAGTAGGAAAACGGGGGTCTACTATGGCTACACCTTC,CASRKTGVYYGYTF
NA,TRBJ2-1,TRBV6-5,NA,TGTGCCAGCAGCAACAATGAGCAGTTCTTC,CASSNNEQFF
NA,TRBJ2-3,TRBV7-2,NA,TGTGCCAGCCTGTGGGTCGGAGCCGGGTTGGATACGCAGTATTTT,CASLWVGAGLDTQYF
few,TRBJ2-4,TRBV7-2,NA,TGTGCCAGCAGCTTGGGGGGAGCCAAAAACATTCAGTACTTC,CASSLGGAKNIQYF
few,TRBJ2-1,TRBV5-1,NA,TGCGCCAGCAGCTCCGGAGGAGGGCTTGAGCAGTTCTTC,CASSSGGGLEQFF
few,TRBJ2-1,TRBV15,TRBD2,TGTGCCACTCAGCCAGGGGTAGGCACTAGCGGGGGATATGAGCAGTTCTTC,CATQPGVGTSGGYEQFF
NA,TRBJ2-2,TRBV6-5,NA,TGTGCCAGCAGTTATAGGCAGGGAAGCACCGGGGAGCTGTTTTTT,CASSYRQGSTGELFF
NA,TRBJ2-1,TRBV9,NA,TGTGCCAGCAGCCCCGGGGGTTTAGATCCCAATGAGCAGTTCTTC,CASSPGGLDPNEQFF
few,TRBJ2-3,TRBV5-1,TRBD2,TGCGCCAGCGGAGCGGGGGCTAGCACAGATACGCAGTATTTT,CASGAGASTDTQYF
many,TRBJ1-1,TRBV29-1,NA,TGCAGCGTCGCCGAGGGAGGCCCTGAAGCTTTCTTT,CSVAEGGPEAFF
few,TRBJ2-1,TRBV6-6,NA,TGTGCCAGCAGTGCCGGGGTCAGACTGGACAATGAGCAGTTCTTC,CASSAGVRLDNEQFF
NA,TRBJ2-5,TRBV5-4,TRBD1,TGTGCCAGCAGCCGCCCTGGACAGGCAGGCGGCGAGACCCAGTACTTC,CASSRPGQAGGETQYF
NA,TRBJ1-1,TRBV6-5,NA,TGTGCCAGCTGGGCAGGGAGGCTGGAGAACACTGAAGCTTTCTTT,CASWAGRLENTEAFF
NA,TRBJ1-2,TRBV5-4,TRBD1,TGTGCCAGCAGCCCCGACAGGGGGCAGGTTAAGGGCTACACCTTC,CASSPDRGQVKGYTF
NA,TRBJ2-1,TRBV27,TRBD2,TGTGCCAGCAGTTTATGGGCGGGGGGACCCTACAATGAGCAGTTCTTC,CASSLWAGGPYNEQFF
few,TRBJ2-5,TRBV5-1,TRBD1,TGCGCCAGCAGCAGAAGGACAGGGGGCGGGGAGACCCAGTACTTC,CASSRRTGGGETQYF
NA,TRBJ1-4,TRBV9,TRBD1,TGTGCCAGCAGCACCTTGGACAGGGATGAAAAACTGTTTTTT,CASSTLDRDEKLFF
NA,TRBJ2-7,TRBV11-1,TRBD1,TGTGCCAGCAGCTTAGCGGAGACAGGGAGCTCCTACGAGCAGTACTTC,CASSLAETGSSYEQYF
NA,TRBJ1-4,TRBV18,NA,TGTGCCAGCTCTCAATTTGACAGCACAACTAATGAAAAACTGTTTTTT,CASSQFDSTTNEKLFF
few,TRBJ1-6,TRBV25-1,TRBD1,TGTGCCAGCAGACGGACAGGGAGGGCCCTCCACTTT,CASRRTGRALHF
NA,TRBJ2-4,TRBV7-2,TRBD2,TGTGCCAGCAGAGTGGCGGGGGGGGGCGACATTCAGTACTTC,CASRVAGGGDIQYF
NA,TRBJ2-5,TRBV5-1,TRBD1,TGCGCCAGCAGCATCACAGGGGGCGAGACCCAGTACTTC,CASSITGGETQYF
NA,TRBJ2-7,TRBV5-1,TRBD1,TGCGCCAGCAGACTCCGAGGGGGCGGCTACGAGCAGTACTTC,CASRLRGGGYEQYF
NA,TRBJ1-2,TRBV29-1,NA,TGCAGCGTGAGCCGAGGAGGCTATGGCTACACCTTC,CSVSRGGYGYTF
few,TRBJ1-1,TRBV6-5,NA,TGTGCCAGCAGTTACTCGAGCGGGTCTGGTGAAGCTTTCTTT,CASSYSSGSGEAFF
NA,TRBJ1-6,TRBV23-1,TRBD1,TGCGCCAGCAGTCAATACCGGGACAGACAAGGACTCCTCCACTTT,CASSQYRDRQGLLHF
NA,TRBJ1-1,TRBV6-6,NA,TGTGCCAGCGCGTTGGGGGACTTGAACACTGAAGCTTTCTTT,CASALGDLNTEAFF
NA,TRBJ2-1,TRBV11-2,TRBD2,TGTGCCAGCAGCTCCCCTCCTTGGGCTAGCGGGCAGTTCTTC,CASSSPPWASGQFF
NA,TRBJ2-1,TRBV7-2,TRBD1,TGTGCCAGCAGCGTCTCTACGGGACAGGGGAACAATGAGCAGTTCTTC,CASSVSTGQGNNEQFF
many,TRBJ1-4,TRBV29-1,NA,TGCAGCGTAAAGTCAGGCGTTGATGAAAAACTGTTTTTT,CSVKSGVDEKLFF
NA,TRBJ2-5,TRBV2,TRBD2,TGTGCCAGCAGTGAACTAGCGGAAGAGACCCAGTACTTC,CASSELAEETQYF
few,TRBJ2-5,TRBV19,NA,TGTGCCAGTAGTACTCAAGAGACCCAGTACTTC,CASSTQETQYF
few,TRBJ2-3,TRBV7-6,TRBD2,TGTGCCAGCAGCTTAGTGGGGACTAGCGGGGAAATAAGAGATACGCAGTATTTT,CASSLVGTSGEIRDTQYF
NA,TRBJ1-2,TRBV18,NA,TGTGCCAGCTCACCACCCTCCGGTAATTATGGCTACACCTTC,CASSPPSGNYGYTF
few,TRBJ1-1,TRBV6-5,NA,TGTGCCAGCAGTTACCAGGACAGCCACACTGAAGCTTTCTTT,CASSYQDSHTEAFF
NA,TRBJ1-3,TRBV7-2,NA,TGTGCCAGCAGCTTAGGGCATGGAAACACCATATATTTT,CASSLGHGNTIYF
NA,TRBJ2-4,TRBV7-9,NA,TGTGCCAGCAGCCGGCTTTCGGGTAATCGAAACATTCAGTACTTC,CASSRLSGNRNIQYF
few,TRBJ1-1,TRBV7-2,NA,TGTGCCAGCAGCTTAGAGGTGGCAGGGTTATGGTACACTGAAGCTTTCTTT,CASSLEVAGLWYTEAFF
NA,TRBJ2-7,TRBV5-4,NA,TGTGCCAGCAGCTTGGCCGTGGGGACAAACTACGAGCAGTACTTC,CASSLAVGTNYEQYF
NA,TRBJ2-1,TRBV4-1,TRBD1,TGCGCCAGCAGCCAAGCGGGACAGGGCTCCTACAATGAGCAGTTCTTC,CASSQAGQGSYNEQFF
NA,TRBJ2-1,TRBV4-2,NA,TGTGCCAGCAGCCAGAAGGTTTTGGCGGGGAACTCCTACAATGAGCAGTTCTTC,CASSQKVLAGNSYNEQFF
NA,TRBJ2-3,TRBV27,TRBD2,TGTGCCAGCAGTTTCCGAACTAGCGGGGGTGTGGATACGCAGTATTTT,CASSFRTSGGVDTQYF
NA,TRBJ2-5,TRBV5-8,NA,TGTGCCAGCAGTAACGTCCGATCCACCGGAGAGACCCAGTACTTC,CASSNVRSTGETQYF
few,TRBJ2-5,TRBV11-3,NA,TGTGCCAGCAGCCCCGGGGGCCAAGAGACCCAGTACTTC,CASSPGGQETQYF